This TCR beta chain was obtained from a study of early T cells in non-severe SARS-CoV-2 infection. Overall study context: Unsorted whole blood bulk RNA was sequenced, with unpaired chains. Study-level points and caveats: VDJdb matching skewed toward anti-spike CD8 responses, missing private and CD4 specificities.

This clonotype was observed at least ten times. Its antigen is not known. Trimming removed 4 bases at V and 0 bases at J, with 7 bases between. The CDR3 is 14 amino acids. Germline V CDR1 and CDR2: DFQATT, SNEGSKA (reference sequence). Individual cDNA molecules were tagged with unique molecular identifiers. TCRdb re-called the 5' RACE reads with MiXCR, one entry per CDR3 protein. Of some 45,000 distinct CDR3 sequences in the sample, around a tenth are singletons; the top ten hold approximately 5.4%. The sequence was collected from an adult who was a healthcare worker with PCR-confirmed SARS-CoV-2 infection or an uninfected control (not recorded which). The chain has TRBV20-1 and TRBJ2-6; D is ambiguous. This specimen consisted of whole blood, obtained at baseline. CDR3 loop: CSATQDSGANVLTF. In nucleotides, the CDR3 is TGCAGTGCTACCCAGGACTCTGGGGCCAACGTCCTGACTTTC.